These 9 T cell receptor beta chains came from one sample sequenced in a study of Tregs in tolerant kidney transplant recipients. TCRdb's table, derived via immunoSEQ multiplex PCR, lists solely in-frame clones and lacks some. Of about 240,000 clones in the sample, about 86% were seen once. The specimen sequenced was CD4+ T cells from blood. These receptors all come from a human donor in good health.

This sequence joins TRBV29-1 and TRBJ2-7; maybe TRBD1 (6 bases). The CDR3 consists of 13 residues. Trimming removed 6 bases at V and 2 bases at J, with 14 bases between. Per germline, CDR1 SQVTM and CDR2 ANQGSEA. CDR3 loop: CSVEQDRPYEQYF. As DNA, the CDR3 is TGCAGCGTCGAACAGGACAGACCCTACGAGCAGTACTTC.

The chain combines TRBV19 with TRBJ2-1; 9 nucleotides agree with TRBD2. The J segment lost 6 bases and the V segment lost 2 bases, leaving 5 bases of the junction unmatched. The CDR3 length is 15 residues. Germline V gene sequence: CDR1 LNHDA, CDR2 SQIVND (reference sequence). Here the CDR3 DNA reads TGTGCCAGTAGTATACTAGCGGGAATTCCCAATGAGCAGTTCTTC. This codes for CASSILAGIPNEQFF.

The rearrangement joins TRBV5-1 to TRBJ1-4, with D uncertain. The CDR3 has 14 amino acids. Germline V CDR1 and CDR2: SGHRS, YFSETQ. The germline V and J ends were trimmed by 0 bases and 3 bases, with 6 bases remaining between them. CDR3 nucleotides: TGCGCCAGCAGCTTGGGCGGGTCTAATGAAAAACTGTTTTTT. Translated, it gives CASSLGGSNEKLFF.

This chain links TRBV4-1 with TRBJ2-2, with D uncertain. The CDR3 extends over 16 amino acids. Trimming stripped 0 bases from V and 5 bases from J, with 13 bases between. The V gene's germline CDR1 is MGHRA and CDR2 YSYEKL. Here the CDR3 reads CASSQERLTVTGELFF. DNA for the CDR3: TGCGCCAGCAGCCAAGAACGGCTGACTGTTACCGGGGAGCTGTTTTTT.

The chain carries TRBV2 and TRBJ2-5; possible D gene TRBD1, 6 bases. This CDR3 has 15 residues. V was clipped by 2 bases and J by 0 bases, with 10 bases between them. Per the germline V gene, CDR1 is SNHLY and CDR2 is FYNNEI. The CDR3 nucleotides read TGTGCCAGCAGTGAATCAGGGGTGGACCAAGAGACCCAGTACTTC. This codes for CASSESGVDQETQYF.

The V gene is TRBV5-1, the J gene TRBJ1-2; the D gene is possibly TRBD1 (5 bases). From germline, CDR1 is SGHRS and CDR2 YFSETQ. The CDR3 length is 14 residues. Trimming cost V 3 bases and J 8 bases, with 17 bases left between them. The CDR3 DNA is TGCGCCAGCAGCTCGGGACGCAACGTCCGAGGCTACACCTTC. Translating gives CASSSGRNVRGYTF.

The chain combines TRBV25-1 with TRBJ1-2; D call uncertain. Between the trimmed V and J ends, which lost 8 bases and 4 bases, there was a span of 11 bases. Germline V gene sequence: CDR1 MGHDK, CDR2 SYGVNS. This CDR3 comprises 12 residues. CDR3 region: CASRSPGYGYTF. CDR3 coding DNA: TGTGCCAGCCGCAGTCCGGGCTATGGCTACACCTTC.

This clone was picked up one time. V is TRBV5-1 and J is TRBJ2-2; possible D gene TRBD1, 6 bases. V was shortened by 1 base and J by 6 bases, with 13 bases between the two germline ends. CDR1 SGHRS and CDR2 YFSETQ come from the germline V gene. The CDR3 runs 15 residues. CDR3 nucleotide sequence: TGCGCCAGCAGCTTGCCCGCAGGGGCGTCCGGGGAGCTGTTTTTT. Translating gives CASSLPAGASGELFF. The entire variable domain, with the rest obtained from reference TRBV5-1 and TRBJ2-2, is as follows: KAGVTQTPRYLIKTRGQQVTLSCSPISGHRSVSWYQQTPGQGLQFLFEYFSETQRNKGNFPGRFSGRQFSNSRSEMNVSTLELGDSALYLCASSLPAGASGELFFGEGSRLTVL.

The V gene is TRBV5-1, the J gene TRBJ2-7; weak D call: TRBD2 (5 bases). This CDR3 has 12 residues. Trimming cost V 0 bases and J 7 bases, with 8 bases left between them. Germline CDR1 and CDR2: SGHRS and YFSETQ. The CDR3 DNA reads TGCGCCAGCAGCTTGGGACGGAGGGAGCAGTACTTC. This encodes CASSLGRREQYF. The full variable domain, in which reference TRBV5-1 and TRBJ2-7 provide the parts outside the CDR3, is KAGVTQTPRYLIKTRGQQVTLSCSPISGHRSVSWYQQTPGQGLQFLFEYFSETQRNKGNFPGRFSGRQFSNSRSEMNVSTLELGDSALYLCASSLGRREQYFGPGTRLTVT.